This T cell receptor beta chain is drawn from a study of T cell responses to AZD1222 COVID-19 vaccine. Second-dose timings of about 4 or about 12 weeks were pooled. Clones were read by immunoSEQ multiplex PCR, and TCRdb kept only the in-frame ones, dropping some. The sample shows 35,000 to 50,000 clones, about nine tenths of them seen only once. Study-wide results and limits: Sampled repertoires all dated from after the peak T cell response. The donor cohort was predominantly white British with a female majority, and clonal diversity may have been underestimated.

Germline CDR1 SGHTA, CDR2 FQGNSA. The CDR3 has 14 amino acids. The junction had 4 bases not matched to a gene; V was cut back by 5 bases and J by 6 bases. Of note for this clone: Antigen specificity is unknown.

The gene calls are TRBV7-2 and TRBJ2-7; 13 positions match TRBD2. The receptor comes from an adult who received the AZD1222 COVID-19 vaccine. The sequencing used peripheral blood, collected 28 days after the second AZD1222 dose. This CDR3 is CASSPTSGGGEQYF. In nucleotides, the CDR3 is TGTGCCAGCAGCCCAACTAGCGGGGGGGGCGAGCAGTACTTC.